This T cell receptor beta chain stems from a study of T-cell memory formation after mild COVID-19. The study's findings and limits: CD4/CD8 balance characterized clones contracting day 15 to 85, and CD4+ skew characterized later expanders. CM and EM subsets held most contracting CD4+ clones; EMRA held CD8+ ones. Whether day 37 second-wave clones are SARS-CoV-2-specific was not confirmed.

TCRdb redid the calling of the 5' RACE reads with MiXCR, one entry per CDR3 protein. The sample lists 250,000 to 400,000 distinct CDR3 sequences, 14% occurring once. V was shortened by 3 bases and J by 5 bases, with 7 bases between the two germline ends. Germline V CDR1 and CDR2: DFQATT, SNEGSKA (reference sequence). The CDR3 has 11 amino acids. The table lists this clonotype with many counts. Its antigen is currently unknown. The sequence was collected from a man between 18 and 29 years old who had mild COVID-19 (a few samples of this study predate the infection). Cell type and time point are not known. The specimen sequenced was PBMCs or a T cell subset sorted from them (not recorded which). This rearrangement joins TRBV20-1 to TRBJ2-5, with D unclear. The CDR3 sequence: CSASPGETQYF. CDR3 nucleotide sequence: TGCAGTGCTAGCCCCGGGGAGACCCAGTACTTC.